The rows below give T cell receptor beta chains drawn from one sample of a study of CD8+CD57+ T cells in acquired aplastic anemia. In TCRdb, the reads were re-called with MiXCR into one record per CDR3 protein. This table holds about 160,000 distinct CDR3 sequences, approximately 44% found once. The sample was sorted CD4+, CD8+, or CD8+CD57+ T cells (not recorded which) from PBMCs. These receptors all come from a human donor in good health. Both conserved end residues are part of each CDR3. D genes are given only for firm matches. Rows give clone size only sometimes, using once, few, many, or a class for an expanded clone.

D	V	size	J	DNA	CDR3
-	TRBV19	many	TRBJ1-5	TGTGCCAGTAGTCCCCCCAGGCTCACCGATAGCAATCAGCCCCAGCATTTT	CASSPPRLTDSNQPQHF
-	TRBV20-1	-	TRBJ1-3	TGCAGTGCCCATATCAGGAACACCATATATTTT	CSAHIRNTIYF
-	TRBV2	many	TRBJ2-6	TGTGCCAGCAATAAACTCGTCTCTGGGGCCAACGTCCTGACTTTC	CASNKLVSGANVLTF
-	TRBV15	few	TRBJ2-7	TGTGCCACCAGCAGGGTGGACTCGCTCGCCTACGAGCAGTACTTC	CATSRVDSLAYEQYF
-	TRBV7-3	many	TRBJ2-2	TGTGCCAGCAGCCCCAGGGCAGGGCACTCCGGGGAGCTGTTTTTT	CASSPRAGHSGELFF
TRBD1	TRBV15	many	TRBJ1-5	TGTGCCACCAGCCGGCTCGGGACAGGCCGCAATCAGCCCCAGCATTTT	CATSRLGTGRNQPQHF
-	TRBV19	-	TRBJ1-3	TGTGCCAGTAGTTCCAGGCTCTCTGAAAACACCACATATTTT	CASSSRLSENTTYF
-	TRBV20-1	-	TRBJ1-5	TGCAGTGCCGCGGTAGGGGTCAATCAGCCCCAGCATTTT	CSAAVGVNQPQHF
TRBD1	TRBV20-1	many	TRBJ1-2	TGCAGTGCTAGGGGGAAGGACAGGCGGATTAGCTATGGCTACACCTTC	CSARGKDRRISYGYTF
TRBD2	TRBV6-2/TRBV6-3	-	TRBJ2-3	TGTGCCAGCAGCTTGACTAGCGGGGGGGGCACAGATACGCAGTATTTT	CASSLTSGGGTDTQYF
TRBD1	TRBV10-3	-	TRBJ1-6	TGTGCCAGCGGGACAGGGAACTCACCCCTCCACTTT	CASGTGNSPLHF
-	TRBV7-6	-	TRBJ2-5	TGTGCCAGCAGCTTAGCGCTCGTGGAGACCCTGTACTTC	CASSLALVETLYF
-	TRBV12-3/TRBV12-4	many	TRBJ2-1	TGTGCCAGCACCCGACGGAACCCCTACAATGAGCAGTTCTTC	CASTRRNPYNEQFF
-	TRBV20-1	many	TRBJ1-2	TGCAGTGCTAGAGATGGGGGGGCGTGGGGCTACACCTTC	CSARDGGAWGYTF
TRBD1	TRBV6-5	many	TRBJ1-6	TGTGCCAGCAGTTATTCGACAGGGGGCGTCTCACCCCTCCACTTT	CASSYSTGGVSPLHF
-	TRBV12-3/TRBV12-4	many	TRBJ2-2	TGTGCCAGCAGTATCAGGGGAAACACCGGGGAGCTGTTTTTT	CASSIRGNTGELFF
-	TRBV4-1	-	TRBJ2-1	TGCGCCAGCAGCCAAGGACAGTACGAGCAGTTCTTC	CASSQGQYEQFF
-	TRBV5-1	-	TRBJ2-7	TGCGCCAGCAGCTGGGGCTCGGGCTACGAGCAGTACTTC	CASSWGSGYEQYF
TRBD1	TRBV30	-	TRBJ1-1	TGTGCCTGGGGGCAGGGGGCCCTCGCTGAAGCTTTCTTT	CAWGQGALAEAFF
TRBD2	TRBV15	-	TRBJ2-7	TGTGCCACCAGCAGAGGACTAGCGGGGGCTTCCGGATCCTACGAGCAGTACTTC	CATSRGLAGASGSYEQYF
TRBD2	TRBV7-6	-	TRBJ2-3	TGTGCCAGCAGCTTAGGATCTGCGGGGGTTCAAACAGATACGCAGTATTTT	CASSLGSAGVQTDTQYF
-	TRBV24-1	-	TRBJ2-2	TGTGCCACCGAGGGCAGGGAAGGGGCGAACACCGGGGAGCTGTTTTTT	CATEGREGANTGELFF
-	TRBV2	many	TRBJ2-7	TGTGCCTCGGGCAGGGGCTACGAGCAGTACTTC	CASGRGYEQYF
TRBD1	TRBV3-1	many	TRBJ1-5	TGTGCCAGCAGCCAATCGGACAGGGTGTCTCAGCCCCAGCATTTT	CASSQSDRVSQPQHF
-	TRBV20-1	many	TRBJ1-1	TGCAGTGCTAGCGGCCAGGGATGGGCTGAAGCTTTCTTT	CSASGQGWAEAFF
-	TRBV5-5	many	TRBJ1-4	TGTGCCAGCAGCTTGGATCTTCAGGGTACGCAAAAACTGTTTTTT	CASSLDLQGTQKLFF
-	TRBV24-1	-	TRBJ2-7	TGCAGTGCGGACGGAAACTCCTACGAGCAGTACTTC	CSADGNSYEQYF
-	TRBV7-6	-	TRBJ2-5	TGTGCCAGCAGCTTAGGAAACGGAGTACAAGAGACCCAGTACTTC	CASSLGNGVQETQYF
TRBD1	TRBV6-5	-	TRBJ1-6	TGTGCCAGCAGTTACAGGGGGCGCGATTCACCCCTCCACTTT	CASSYRGRDSPLHF
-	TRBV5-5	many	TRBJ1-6	TGTGCCAGCAGCTTGGATCGAGTTTATAATTCACCCCTCCACTTT	CASSLDRVYNSPLHF
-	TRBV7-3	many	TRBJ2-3	TGTGCCAGCAGCTTCGAGGGGACTGGCACAGATACGCAGTATTTT	CASSFEGTGTDTQYF
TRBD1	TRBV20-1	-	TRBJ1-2	TGCAGTGCTAGAGGACAGGGGACGTATGGCTACACCTTC	CSARGQGTYGYTF
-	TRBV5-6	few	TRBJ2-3	TGTGCCGGCAGCTTGGGAGGCTTCGCAGATACGCAGTATTTT	CAGSLGGFADTQYF
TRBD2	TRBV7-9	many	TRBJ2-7	TGTGCCAGCAGTAAGGTCCCTAGCGGGAGTAAGGAGCAGTACTTC	CASSKVPSGSKEQYF
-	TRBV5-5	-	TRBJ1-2	TGTGCCAGCAGCTTGGGTGCGGACTATGGCTACACCTTC	CASSLGADYGYTF
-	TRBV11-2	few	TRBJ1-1	TGTGCCAGCACGGGAGTCTGGGAGAGAGCGGACACTGAAGCTTTCTTT	CASTGVWERADTEAFF
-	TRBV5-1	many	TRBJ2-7	TGCGCCAGCAGCTTGGCCCCAGGGGCCTACGAGCAGTACTTC	CASSLAPGAYEQYF
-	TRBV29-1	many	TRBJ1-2	TGCAGCGACCGGGGCGACGACGGGAGCACCTACACCTTC	CSDRGDDGSTYTF
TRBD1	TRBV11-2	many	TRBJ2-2	TGTGCCAGCAGCCAAGGACAGGGCGGCACCGGGGAGCTGTTTTTT	CASSQGQGGTGELFF
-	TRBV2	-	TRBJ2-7	TGTGCCAGCAAGGTAGGGGATTCCTACGAGCAGTACTTC	CASKVGDSYEQYF
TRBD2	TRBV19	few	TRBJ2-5	TGTGCCAGCGCTAGCGGGGGGATCCAAGAGACCCAGTACTTC	CASASGGIQETQYF
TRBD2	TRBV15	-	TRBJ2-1	TGTGCCACCAGCAGAGAGACTAGCGGGAACTCCTACAATGAGCAGCTCTTC	CATSRETSGNSYNEQLF
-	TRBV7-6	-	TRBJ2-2	TGTGCCAGCAGCTTAGGTGAAACCGGGGAGCTGTTTTTT	CASSLGETGELFF